Listed here is a single TCR beta chain. Its antigen is not known. Per germline, CDR1 SGDLS and CDR2 YYNGEE. The junction had 6 bases not matched to a gene; V was cut back by 1 base and J by 2 bases. The CDR3 length is 15 residues. This entry belongs to a study of T cell responses to AZD1222 COVID-19 vaccine. Whole-study results and caveats: Repertoires were obtained solely post-peak T cell response. Vaccine-related CD4 TCRs covered spike, predominating at 160-218 and 743-854. Clonal diversity was possibly underestimated; the donors were predominantly white British and more often female. As reported, nearly half of all spike-specific TCRs target variant regions that are unmutated.

Here immunoSEQ multiplex PCR was the method, and the copy in TCRdb shows in-frame clones only, minus some. The sample carries some 150,000 clones, about nine tenths recorded once. The chain employs TRBV9 and TRBJ2-7; TRBD1 matches 7 bases. This receptor was taken from an adult in good health. This material consisted of peripheral blood, taken on day 0 of AZD1222 vaccination. The CDR3 DNA reads TGTGCCAGCAGCGTATTTCCGGGACAGACCTACGAGCAGTACTTC. It encodes CASSVFPGQTYEQYF.